The TCR beta chain under discussion was sequenced for a study of cytomegalovirus exposure and HLA in healthy donors. The study's findings and limits: As a later analysis showed, several of the most significant clusters appeared to be linked to common viral pathogens. Judged likely to be a sequencing artifact was a cluster of highly shared sequence variants.

CDR1 is SGHRS and CDR2 is YFSETQ in the germline V gene. Deletions cut 0 bases from V and 3 bases from J, with 9 bases between. This CDR3 has 14 residues. Comment on this clone: Its cognate antigen is unknown.

PCR amplification relied on 60 Vbeta primers (plus 13 Jbeta primers). This table comes from immunoSEQ multiplex PCR, and its TCRdb copy is limited to in-frame clones, with some not included. This table has roughly 180,000 clones, approximately 84% appearing once. The specimen was PBMCs. This sequence originates from a girl aged 5-17 years in good health and CMV-seropositive. J is TRBJ1-1 and V is TRBV5-1; D is uncertain. In DNA, the CDR3 is TGCGCCAGCAGCTTGGGGAGCGGGGACACTGAAGCTTTCTTT. The encoded protein is CASSLGSGDTEAFF. The variable domain in full, completed from reference TRBV5-1 and TRBJ1-1, reads KAGVTQTPRYLIKTRGQQVTLSCSPISGHRSVSWYQQTPGQGLQFLFEYFSETQRNKGNFPGRFSGRQFSNSRSEMNVSTLELGDSALYLCASSLGSGDTEAFFGQGTRLTVV.